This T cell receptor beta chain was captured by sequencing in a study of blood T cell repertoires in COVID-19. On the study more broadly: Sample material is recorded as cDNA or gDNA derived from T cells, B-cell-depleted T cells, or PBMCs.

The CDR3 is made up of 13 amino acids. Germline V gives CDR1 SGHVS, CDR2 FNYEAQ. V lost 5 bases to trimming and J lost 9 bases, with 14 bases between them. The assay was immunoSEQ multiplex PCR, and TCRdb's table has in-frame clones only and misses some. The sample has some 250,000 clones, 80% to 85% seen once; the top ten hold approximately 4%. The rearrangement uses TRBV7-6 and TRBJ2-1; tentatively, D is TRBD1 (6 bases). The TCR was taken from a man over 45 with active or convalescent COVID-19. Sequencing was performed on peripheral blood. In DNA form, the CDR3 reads TGTGCCAGCAGCGCCAACAGGGTGTTTGAGCAGTTCTTC. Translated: CASSANRVFEQFF.